Listed below are T cell receptor beta chains from one sample, sequenced in a study of regulatory T cells in long-lasting Graves disease. TCRdb recomputed calls from the multiplex PCR reads with MiXCR, one row per CDR3 protein. The table has hundreds of thousands of distinct CDR3 sequences, 16% seen once; the top ten hold about 17%. This same sample was also taken into another study, of T cells in Graves' hyperthyroidism and ophthalmopathy.

The input for sequencing was peripheral blood mononuclear cells (PBMCs), taken at new diagnosis, from a patient treated with antithyroid drugs. Source of these receptors: a woman aged 25 to 45 with Graves disease. CDR3s include the opening cysteine and the closing phenylalanine or tryptophan. A D gene is named only where the DNA matches it firmly. For some rows the clone size is stated as once, few or many, or as a class when expanded; others skip it.

J gene,D gene,clone size,V gene,CDR3 protein,CDR3 DNA
TRBJ2-1,NA,NA,TRBV20-1,CSAHRNSDNEQFF,TGCAGTGCCCATCGGAATTCGGACAATGAGCAGTTCTTC
TRBJ2-7,NA,few,TRBV20-1,CSAASDNSYEQYF,TGCAGCGCAGCTAGTGATAACTCCTACGAGCAGTACTTC
TRBJ2-4,NA,many,TRBV28,CASGGGDIQYF,TGTGCCAGCGGTGGGGGAGACATTCAGTACTTC
TRBJ2-1,NA,NA,TRBV20-1,CSANRQLSYNEQFF,TGCAGTGCTAACCGACAGTTATCCTACAATGAGCAGTTCTTC
TRBJ1-2,NA,few,TRBV28,CASSGGSEYAYGYTF,TGTGCCAGCAGTGGGGGCAGTGAGTACGCCTATGGCTACACCTTC
TRBJ1-5,NA,few,TRBV6-1,CASSEAHGSRPQHF,TGTGCCAGCAGTGAAGCGCATGGGTCGCGGCCCCAGCATTTT
TRBJ2-7,TRBD2,many,TRBV27,CASSTPLLAGMIYEQYF,TGTGCCAGCAGTACCCCCCTTCTAGCGGGGATGATCTACGAGCAGTACTTC
TRBJ2-3,TRBD2,many,TRBV5-1,CASSFEREGDTQYF,TGCGCCAGCAGCTTCGAGCGGGAGGGAGATACGCAGTATTTT
TRBJ1-5,NA,NA,TRBV4-1,CASSRKPGSTDSQPQHF,TGCGCCAGCAGCCGAAAACCAGGGTCGACAGATTCTCAGCCCCAGCATTTT
TRBJ2-3,NA,NA,TRBV7-9,CASSLKEGDTQYF,TGTGCCAGCAGCTTAAAGGAGGGAGATACGCAGTATTTT
TRBJ2-7,NA,many,TRBV7-2,CASSPGAPATQQYF,TGTGCCAGCAGCCCAGGGGCCCCCGCTACGCAGCAGTACTTC
TRBJ2-5,NA,few,TRBV5-6,CASSGSGVQETQYF,TGTGCCAGCAGCGGGTCGGGGGTCCAAGAGACCCAGTACTTC
TRBJ2-4,TRBD2,many,TRBV28,CASSSGGEALNIQYF,TGTGCCAGCAGTTCGGGGGGGGAGGCATTAAACATTCAGTACTTC
TRBJ2-1,NA,many,TRBV5-5,CASNRPGEQFF,TGTGCCAGCAATAGGCCGGGGGAGCAGTTCTTC
TRBJ2-3,NA,many,TRBV20-1,CSARYPLDTQYF,TGCAGTGCTAGGTACCCCTTAGATACGCAGTATTTT
TRBJ1-1,NA,many,TRBV7-9,CASSLSRGRYTEAFF,TGTGCCAGCAGCTTAAGTCGGGGGCGGTACACTGAAGCTTTCTTT
TRBJ2-7,TRBD1,many,TRBV27,CASRRTGTGDSYEQYF,TGTGCCAGCAGACGCACCGGGACAGGGGACTCCTACGAGCAGTACTTC
TRBJ1-4,NA,NA,TRBV3-1,CASSHDKLLANEKLFF,TGTGCCAGCAGCCATGATAAACTCCTTGCTAATGAAAAACTGTTTTTT
TRBJ2-3,NA,many,TRBV7-9,CASSLRWDTQYF,TGTGCCAGCAGCCTCCGGTGGGATACGCAGTATTTT
TRBJ1-1,TRBD1,many,TRBV29-1,CSARPGQGRDAFF,TGCAGCGCTCGTCCGGGACAGGGTAGGGATGCTTTCTTT
TRBJ2-2,NA,NA,TRBV30,CAWSEINVELFF,TGTGCCTGGAGCGAGATCAACGTGGAGCTGTTTTTT
TRBJ2-2,NA,many,TRBV2,CASRGTPGELFF,TGTGCCAGCAGGGGGACCCCCGGGGAGCTGTTTTTT
TRBJ1-2,NA,many,TRBV28,CASTQIHRANYGYTF,TGTGCCAGCACCCAGATCCACAGGGCTAACTATGGCTACACCTTC
TRBJ1-4,NA,NA,TRBV7-9,CASTHREQPNEKLFF,TGTGCCAGCACCCACCGAGAACAGCCTAATGAAAAACTGTTTTTT
TRBJ2-5,NA,NA,TRBV30,CAWSLAGLLETQYF,TGTGCCTGGAGCCTCGCGGGCCTCCTGGAGACCCAGTACTTC
TRBJ1-4,NA,few,TRBV27,CASSLQGEKLFF,TGTGCCAGCAGTTTACAGGGTGAAAAACTGTTTTTT
TRBJ2-2,NA,NA,TRBV29-1,CSVGGPGELFF,TGCAGCGTTGGAGGGCCCGGGGAGCTGTTTTTT
TRBJ1-5,NA,few,TRBV20-1,CSAINSNQPQHF,TGCAGTGCAATAAATAGCAATCAGCCCCAGCATTTT
TRBJ2-1,TRBD1,many,TRBV5-1,CASSSTGDGFNEQFF,TGCGCCAGCAGCTCCACAGGGGATGGGTTCAATGAGCAGTTCTTC
TRBJ2-1,NA,many,TRBV7-9,CASSSMAGPYNEQFF,TGTGCCAGCAGCTCAATGGCGGGCCCCTACAATGAGCAGTTCTTC
TRBJ1-1,NA,many,TRBV28,CASSLISWETGISLAFF,TGTGCCAGCAGTTTGATTTCTTGGGAAACAGGGATTTCTTTGGCTTTCTTT
TRBJ1-2,NA,NA,TRBV19,CASSKGQLTANYGYTF,TGTGCCAGTAGTAAGGGACAACTCACCGCTAACTATGGCTACACCTTC
TRBJ2-7,NA,many,TRBV2,CASSSGVAWSYEQYF,TGTGCCAGCAGTTCGGGGGTTGCCTGGTCCTACGAGCAGTACTTC
TRBJ2-3,NA,many,TRBV7-2,CASSPPPPIADTQYF,TGTGCCAGCAGCCCCCCCCCACCCATAGCAGATACGCAGTATTTT
TRBJ2-1,TRBD2,many,TRBV29-1,CSVPGLAGSNEQFF,TGCAGCGTTCCGGGACTAGCGGGAAGCAATGAGCAGTTCTTC
TRBJ2-1,TRBD1,many,TRBV2,CASSVGGPGLYNEQFF,TGTGCCAGCAGTGTAGGGGGCCCTGGCCTCTACAATGAGCAGTTCTTC
TRBJ2-5,NA,NA,TRBV11-2,CASSLQGLHTETQYF,TGTGCCAGCAGCTTACAGGGGCTACACACAGAGACCCAGTACTTC
TRBJ2-1,NA,many,TRBV11-3,CASSPGQTKSSYNEQFF,TGTGCCAGCAGCCCAGGGCAGACTAAGAGCTCCTACAATGAGCAGTTCTTC
TRBJ2-5,NA,NA,TRBV10-3,CAISGYQETQYF,TGTGCCATCAGTGGATACCAAGAGACCCAGTACTTC
TRBJ2-2,TRBD1,NA,TRBV28,CASTPFGTGYTGELFF,TGTGCCAGCACCCCCTTCGGGACAGGGTACACCGGGGAGCTGTTTTTT
TRBJ2-7,NA,NA,TRBV28,CASSLVRYQSKYF,TGTGCCAGCAGTTTGGTCCGTTACCAATCGAAGTACTTC